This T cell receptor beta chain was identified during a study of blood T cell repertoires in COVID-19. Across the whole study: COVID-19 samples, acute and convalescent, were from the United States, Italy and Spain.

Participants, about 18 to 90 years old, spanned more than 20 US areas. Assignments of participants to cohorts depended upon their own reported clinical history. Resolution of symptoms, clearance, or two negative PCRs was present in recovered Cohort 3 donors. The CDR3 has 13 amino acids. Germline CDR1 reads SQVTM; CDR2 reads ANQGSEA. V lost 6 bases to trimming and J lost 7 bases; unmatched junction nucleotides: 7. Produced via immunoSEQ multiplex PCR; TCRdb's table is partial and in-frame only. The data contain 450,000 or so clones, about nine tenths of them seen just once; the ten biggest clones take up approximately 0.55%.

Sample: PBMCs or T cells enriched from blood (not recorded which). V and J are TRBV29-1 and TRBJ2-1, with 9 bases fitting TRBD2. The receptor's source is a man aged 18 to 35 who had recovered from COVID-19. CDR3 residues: CSVLTSGENEQFF. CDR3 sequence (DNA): TGCAGCGTGCTGACTAGCGGAGAAAATGAGCAGTTCTTC.